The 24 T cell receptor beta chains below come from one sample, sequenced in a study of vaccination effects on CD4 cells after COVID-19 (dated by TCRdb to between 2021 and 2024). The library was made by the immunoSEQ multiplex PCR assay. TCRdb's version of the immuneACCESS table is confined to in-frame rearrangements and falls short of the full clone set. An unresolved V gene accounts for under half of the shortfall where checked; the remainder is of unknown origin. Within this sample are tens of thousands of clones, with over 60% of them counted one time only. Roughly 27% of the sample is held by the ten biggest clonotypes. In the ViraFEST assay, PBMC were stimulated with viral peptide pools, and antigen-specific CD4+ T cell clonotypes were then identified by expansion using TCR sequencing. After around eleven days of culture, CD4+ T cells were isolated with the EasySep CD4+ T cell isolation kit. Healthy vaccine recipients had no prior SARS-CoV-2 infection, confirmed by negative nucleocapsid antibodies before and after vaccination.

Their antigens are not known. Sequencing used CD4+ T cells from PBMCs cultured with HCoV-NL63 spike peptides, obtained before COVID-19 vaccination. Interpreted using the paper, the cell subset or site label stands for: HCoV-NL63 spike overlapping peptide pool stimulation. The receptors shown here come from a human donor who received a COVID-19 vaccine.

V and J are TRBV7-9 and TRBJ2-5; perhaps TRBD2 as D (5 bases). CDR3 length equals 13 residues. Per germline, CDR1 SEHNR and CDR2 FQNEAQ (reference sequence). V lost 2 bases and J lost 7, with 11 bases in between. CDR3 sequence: CASSLSPSWTQYF. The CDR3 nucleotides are TGTGCCAGCAGCTTATCCCCTAGCTGGACCCAGTACTTC.

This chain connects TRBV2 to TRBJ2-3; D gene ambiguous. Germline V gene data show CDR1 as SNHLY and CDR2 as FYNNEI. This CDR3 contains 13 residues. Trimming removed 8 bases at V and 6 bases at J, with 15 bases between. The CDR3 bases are TGTGCCAGCGGCACGGGTTTTGGGGATACGCAGTATTTT. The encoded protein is CASGTGFGDTQYF.

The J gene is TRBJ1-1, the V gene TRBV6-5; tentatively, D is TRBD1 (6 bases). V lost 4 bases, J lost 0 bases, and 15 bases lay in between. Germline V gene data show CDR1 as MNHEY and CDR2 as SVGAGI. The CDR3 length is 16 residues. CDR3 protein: CASSSLMDSMNTEAFF. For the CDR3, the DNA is TGTGCCAGCAGTTCCCTTATGGACAGTATGAACACTGAAGCTTTCTTT.

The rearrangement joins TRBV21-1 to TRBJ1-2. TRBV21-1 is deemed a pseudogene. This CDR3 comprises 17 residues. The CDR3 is CASSIVIATERTYGYTF. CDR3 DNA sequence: TGTGCCAGCAGCATTGTGATAGCTACAGAAAGGACCTATGGCTACACCTTC.

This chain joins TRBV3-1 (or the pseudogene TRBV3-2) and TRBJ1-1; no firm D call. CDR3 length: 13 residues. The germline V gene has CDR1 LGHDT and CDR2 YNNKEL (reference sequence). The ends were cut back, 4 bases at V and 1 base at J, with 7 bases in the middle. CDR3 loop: CASSPNWNTEAFF. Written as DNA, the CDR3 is TGTGCCAGCAGCCCCAATTGGAACACTGAAGCTTTCTTT.

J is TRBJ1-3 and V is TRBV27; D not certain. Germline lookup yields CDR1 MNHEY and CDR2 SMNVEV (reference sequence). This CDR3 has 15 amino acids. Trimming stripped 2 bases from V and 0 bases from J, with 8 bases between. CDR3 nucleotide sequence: TGTGCCAGCAGTTTAAAGCCTGGCTCTGGAAACACCATATATTTT. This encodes CASSLKPGSGNTIYF.

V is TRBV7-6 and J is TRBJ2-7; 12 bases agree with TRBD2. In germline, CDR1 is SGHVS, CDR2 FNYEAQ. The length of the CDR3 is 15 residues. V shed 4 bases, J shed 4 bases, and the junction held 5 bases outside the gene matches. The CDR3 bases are TGTGCCAGCAGCTCCGGACTAGCGGGGTATTACGAGCAGTACTTC. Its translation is CASSSGLAGYYEQYF.

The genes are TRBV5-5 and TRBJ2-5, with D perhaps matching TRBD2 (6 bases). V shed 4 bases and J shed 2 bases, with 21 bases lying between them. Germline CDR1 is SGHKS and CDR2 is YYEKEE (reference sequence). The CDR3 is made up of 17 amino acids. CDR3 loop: CASSREGREIRQETQYF. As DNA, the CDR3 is TGTGCCAGCAGCCGCGAAGGGCGGGAAATTAGACAAGAGACCCAGTACTTC.

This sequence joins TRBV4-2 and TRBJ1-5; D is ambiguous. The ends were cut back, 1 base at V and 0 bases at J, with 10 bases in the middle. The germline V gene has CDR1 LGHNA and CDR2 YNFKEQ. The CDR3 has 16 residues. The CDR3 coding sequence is TGTGCCAGCAGCCAAGGATCGGACTATAGCAATCAGCCCCAGCATTTT. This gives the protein CASSQGSDYSNQPQHF.

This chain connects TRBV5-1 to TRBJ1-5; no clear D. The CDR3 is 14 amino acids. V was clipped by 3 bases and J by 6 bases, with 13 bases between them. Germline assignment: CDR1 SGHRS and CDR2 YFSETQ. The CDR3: CASSSGELGQPQHF. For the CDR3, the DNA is TGCGCCAGCAGCTCCGGGGAATTGGGTCAGCCCCAGCATTTT.

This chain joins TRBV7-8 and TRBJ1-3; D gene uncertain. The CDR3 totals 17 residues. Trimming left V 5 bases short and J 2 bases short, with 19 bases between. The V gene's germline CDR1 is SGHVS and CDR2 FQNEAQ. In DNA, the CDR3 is TGTGCCAGCAGCCTCAACCTGGGGATCAGTGCTGGAAACACCATATATTTT. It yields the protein CASSLNLGISAGNTIYF.

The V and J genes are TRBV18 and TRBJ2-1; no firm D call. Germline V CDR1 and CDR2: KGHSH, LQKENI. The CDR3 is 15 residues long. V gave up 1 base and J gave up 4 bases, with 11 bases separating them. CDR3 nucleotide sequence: TGTGCCAGCTCACCACGTGGCACTGGGTACAATGAGCAGTTCTTC. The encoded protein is CASSPRGTGYNEQFF. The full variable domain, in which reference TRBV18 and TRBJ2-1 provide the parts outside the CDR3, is NAGVMQNPRHLVRRRGQEARLRCSPMKGHSHVYWYRQLPEEGLKFMVYLQKENIIDESGMPKERFSAEFPKEGPSILRIQQVVRGDSAAYFCASSPRGTGYNEQFFGPGTRLTVL.

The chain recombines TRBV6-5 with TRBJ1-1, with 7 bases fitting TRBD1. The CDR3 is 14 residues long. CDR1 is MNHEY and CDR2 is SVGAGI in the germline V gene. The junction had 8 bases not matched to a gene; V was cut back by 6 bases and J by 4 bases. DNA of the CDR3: TGTGCCAGCAGGAAAGACAGGGTAGGCACTGAAGCTTTCTTT. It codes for CASRKDRVGTEAFF.

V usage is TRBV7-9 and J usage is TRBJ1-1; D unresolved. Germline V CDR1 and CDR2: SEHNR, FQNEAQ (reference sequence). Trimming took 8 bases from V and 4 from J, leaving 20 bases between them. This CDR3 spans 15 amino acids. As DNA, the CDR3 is TGTGCCAGCGGCCCAGGTTGGGGTTTTGGCACTGAAGCTTTCTTT. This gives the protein CASGPGWGFGTEAFF.

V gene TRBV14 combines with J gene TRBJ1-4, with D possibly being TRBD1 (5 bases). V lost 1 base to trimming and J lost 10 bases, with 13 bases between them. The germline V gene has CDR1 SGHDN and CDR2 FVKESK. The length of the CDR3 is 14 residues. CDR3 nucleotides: TGTGCCAGCAGCCAAGGGGGTGGGGGAAGAAAACTGTTTTTT. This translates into CASSQGGGGRKLFF.

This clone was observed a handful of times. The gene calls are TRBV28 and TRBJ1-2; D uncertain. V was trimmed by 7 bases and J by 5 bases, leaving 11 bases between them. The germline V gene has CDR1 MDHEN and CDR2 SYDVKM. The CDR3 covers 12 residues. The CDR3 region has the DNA TGTGCCAGCAACCCAATTGGGTATGGCTACACCTTC. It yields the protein CASNPIGYGYTF.

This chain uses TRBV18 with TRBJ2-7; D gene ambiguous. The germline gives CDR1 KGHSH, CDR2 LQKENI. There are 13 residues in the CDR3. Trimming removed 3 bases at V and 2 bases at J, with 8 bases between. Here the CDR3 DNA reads TGTGCCAGCTCACCCCGAGGAACCTACGAGCAGTACTTC. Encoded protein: CASSPRGTYEQYF.

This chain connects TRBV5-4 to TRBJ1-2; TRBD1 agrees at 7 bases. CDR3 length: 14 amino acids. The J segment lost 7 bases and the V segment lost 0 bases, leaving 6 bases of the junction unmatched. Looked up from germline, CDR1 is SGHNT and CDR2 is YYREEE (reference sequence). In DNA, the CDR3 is TGTGCCAGCAGCTTGGAGCAGGGGGAAGCTGGCTACACCTTC. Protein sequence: CASSLEQGEAGYTF. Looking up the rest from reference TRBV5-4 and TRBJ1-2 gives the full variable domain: ETGVTQSPTHLIKTRGQQVTLRCSSQSGHNTVSWYQQALGQGPQFIFQYYREEENGRGNFPPRFSGLQFPNYSSELNVNALELDDSALYLCASSLEQGEAGYTFGSGTRLTVV.

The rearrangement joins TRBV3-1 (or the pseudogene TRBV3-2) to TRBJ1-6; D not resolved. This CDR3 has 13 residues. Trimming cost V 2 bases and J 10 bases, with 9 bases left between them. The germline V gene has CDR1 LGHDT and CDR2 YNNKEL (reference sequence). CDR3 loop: CASSQSRESPLHF. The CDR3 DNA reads TGTGCCAGCAGCCAATCGAGGGAATCACCCCTCCACTTT.

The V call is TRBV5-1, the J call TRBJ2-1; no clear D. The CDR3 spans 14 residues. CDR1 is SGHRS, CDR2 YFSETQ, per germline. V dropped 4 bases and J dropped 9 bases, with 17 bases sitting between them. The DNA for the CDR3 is TGCGCCAGCAGCCACACACTCCCTCCCACTGAGCAGTTCTTC. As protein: CASSHTLPPTEQFF.

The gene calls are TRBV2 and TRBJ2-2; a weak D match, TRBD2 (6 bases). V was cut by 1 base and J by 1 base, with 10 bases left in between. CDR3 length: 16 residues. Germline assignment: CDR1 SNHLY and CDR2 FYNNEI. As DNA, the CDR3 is TGTGCCAGCAGTGAAGAAGGAGCGGGGAACACCGGGGAGCTGTTTTTT. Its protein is CASSEEGAGNTGELFF. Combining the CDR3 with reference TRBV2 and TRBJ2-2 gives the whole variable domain EPEVTQTPSHQVTQMGQEVILRCVPISNHLYFYWYRQILGQKVEFLVSFYNNEISEKSEIFDDQFSVERPDGSNFTLKIRSTKLEDSAMYFCASSEEGAGNTGELFFGEGSRLTVL.

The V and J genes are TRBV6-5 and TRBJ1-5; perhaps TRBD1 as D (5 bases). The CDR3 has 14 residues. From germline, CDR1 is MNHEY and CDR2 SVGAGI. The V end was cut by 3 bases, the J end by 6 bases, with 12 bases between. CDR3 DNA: TGTGCCAGCAGTTATCTGGGGGAGGGTCAGCCCCAGCATTTT. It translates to CASSYLGEGQPQHF.

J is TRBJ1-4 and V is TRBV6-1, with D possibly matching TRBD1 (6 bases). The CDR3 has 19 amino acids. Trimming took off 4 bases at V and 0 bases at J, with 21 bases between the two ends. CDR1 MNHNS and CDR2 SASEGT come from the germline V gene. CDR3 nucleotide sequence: TGTGCCAGCAGTGCGTTGGGGGGCTTCCTTCGTGCAACTAATGAAAAACTGTTTTTT. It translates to CASSALGGFLRATNEKLFF.

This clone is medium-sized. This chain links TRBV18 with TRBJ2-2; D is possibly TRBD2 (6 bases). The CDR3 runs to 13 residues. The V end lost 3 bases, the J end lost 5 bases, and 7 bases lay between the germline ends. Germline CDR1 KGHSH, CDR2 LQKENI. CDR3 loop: CASSPRGTGELFF. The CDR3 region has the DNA TGTGCCAGCTCACCCCGGGGGACCGGGGAGCTGTTTTTT.